Described below is a single TCR beta chain sequence and its context. The antigen is undetermined. The CDR3 loop spans 15 amino acids. Germline values: CDR1 SGHRS, CDR2 YFSETQ. The V segment lost 4 bases and the J segment 7 bases; nucleotides outside the gene matches: 8. The data stem from a study of cytomegalovirus exposure and HLA in healthy donors. The study ran its PCR with 60 Vbeta and 13 Jbeta primers. Generated by immunoSEQ multiplex PCR, the TCRdb table keeps only in-frame clones and is missing some. This table holds 60,000 to 80,000 clones, about four fifths found once. Overall study findings and caveats: Indistinguishability led to the exclusion of some V segments, TRBV6-2 and TRBV6-3 included.

This chain uses TRBV5-1 with TRBJ1-4; TRBD1 aligns across 9 bases. The sequencing sample was made of PBMCs. The clonotype comes from a woman younger than 45 in good health and CMV-seronegative. CDR3 region: CASSRDRVEGEKLFF. The CDR3 DNA is TGCGCCAGCAGCCGGGACAGGGTTGAGGGTGAAAAACTGTTTTTT.